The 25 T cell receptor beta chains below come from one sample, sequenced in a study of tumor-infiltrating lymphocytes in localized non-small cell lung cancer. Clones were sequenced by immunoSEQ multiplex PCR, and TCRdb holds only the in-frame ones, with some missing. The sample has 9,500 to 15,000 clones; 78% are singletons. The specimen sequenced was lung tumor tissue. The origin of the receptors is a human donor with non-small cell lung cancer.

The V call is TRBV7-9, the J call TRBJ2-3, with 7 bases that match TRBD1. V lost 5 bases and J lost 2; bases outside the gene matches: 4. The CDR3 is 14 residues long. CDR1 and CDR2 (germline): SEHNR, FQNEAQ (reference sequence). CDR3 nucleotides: TGTGCCAGCAGCCTGGGACAGAACACAGATACGCAGTATTTT. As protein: CASSLGQNTDTQYF.

The DNA of the CDR3 is TGTGCCAGCAGCCCCCTATCTGATACGCAGTATTTT. It encodes CASSPLSDTQYF. J is TRBJ2-3 and V is TRBV7-9; D remains ambiguous. V was cut by 5 bases and J by 6 bases, with 9 bases left in between. Looked up from germline, CDR1 is SEHNR and CDR2 is FQNEAQ (reference sequence). This CDR3 contains 12 residues.

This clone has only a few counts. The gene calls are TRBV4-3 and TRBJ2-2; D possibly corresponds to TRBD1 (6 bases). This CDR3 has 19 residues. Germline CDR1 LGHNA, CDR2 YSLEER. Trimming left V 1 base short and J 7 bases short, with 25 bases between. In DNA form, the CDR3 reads TGCGCCAGCAGCCAAGGGTTCCGTTTGGGCGGTTGGGACAACGGGGAGCTGTTTTTT. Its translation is CASSQGFRLGGWDNGELFF.

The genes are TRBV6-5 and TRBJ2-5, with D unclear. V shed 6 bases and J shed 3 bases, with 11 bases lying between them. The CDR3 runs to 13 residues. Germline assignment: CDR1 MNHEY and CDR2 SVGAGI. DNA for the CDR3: TGTGCCAGCAGCCCGATCTTGGAAGAGACCCAGTACTTC. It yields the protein CASSPILEETQYF.

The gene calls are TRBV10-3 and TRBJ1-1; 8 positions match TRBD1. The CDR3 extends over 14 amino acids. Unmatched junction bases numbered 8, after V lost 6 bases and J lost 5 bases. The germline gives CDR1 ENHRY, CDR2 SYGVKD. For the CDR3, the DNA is TGTGCCATCAGAGGCAGGGGGCTTAAGACTGAAGCTTTCTTT. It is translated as CAIRGRGLKTEAFF.

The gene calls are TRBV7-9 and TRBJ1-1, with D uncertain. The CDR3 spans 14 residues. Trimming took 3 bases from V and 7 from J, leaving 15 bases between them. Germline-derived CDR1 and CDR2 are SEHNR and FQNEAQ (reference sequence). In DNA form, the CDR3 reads TGTGCCAGCAGCTTGGCCCTGGGAATGGGTGAAGCTTTCTTT. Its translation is CASSLALGMGEAFF. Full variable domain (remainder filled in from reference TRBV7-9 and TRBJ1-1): DTGVSQNPRHKITKRGQNVTFRCDPISEHNRLYWYRQTLGQGPEFLTYFQNEAQLEKSRLLSDRFSAERPKGSFSTLEIQRTEQGDSAMYLCASSLALGMGEAFFGQGTRLTVV.

The CDR3 coding sequence is TGTGCCAGCATGGCGTGGGAGACCCAGTACTTC. Protein product: CASMAWETQYF. The rearrangement uses TRBV2 and TRBJ2-5; D uncertain. Trimming removed 7 bases from V and 5 bases from J, with 8 bases in between. The CDR3 has 11 amino acids. Germline V CDR1 and CDR2: SNHLY, FYNNEI.

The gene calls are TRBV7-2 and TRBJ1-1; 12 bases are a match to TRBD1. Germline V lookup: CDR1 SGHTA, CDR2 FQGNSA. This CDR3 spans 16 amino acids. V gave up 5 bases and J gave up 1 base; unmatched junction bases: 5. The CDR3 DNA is TGTGCCAGCAGCGCCCGGGACAGGGGGCCGAACACTGAAGCTTTCTTT. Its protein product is CASSARDRGPNTEAFF.

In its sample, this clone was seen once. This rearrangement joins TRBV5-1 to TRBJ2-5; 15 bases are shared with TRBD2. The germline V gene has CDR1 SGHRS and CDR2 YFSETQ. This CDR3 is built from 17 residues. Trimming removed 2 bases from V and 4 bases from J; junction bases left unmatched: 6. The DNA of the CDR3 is TGCGCCAGCAGCTTCGGACTAGCGGGAGGGATTGGAGAGACCCAGTACTTC. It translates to CASSFGLAGGIGETQYF.

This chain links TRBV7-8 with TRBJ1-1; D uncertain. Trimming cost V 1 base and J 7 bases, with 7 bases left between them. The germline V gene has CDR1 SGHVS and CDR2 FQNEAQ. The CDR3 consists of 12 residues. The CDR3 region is CASSLGFVEAFF. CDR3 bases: TGTGCCAGCAGCTTAGGATTTGTTGAAGCTTTCTTT.

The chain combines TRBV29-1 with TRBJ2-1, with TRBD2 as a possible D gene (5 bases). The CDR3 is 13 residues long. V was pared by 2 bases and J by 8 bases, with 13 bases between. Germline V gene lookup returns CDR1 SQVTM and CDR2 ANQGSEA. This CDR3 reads CSVEKEGGYEQFF. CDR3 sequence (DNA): TGCAGCGTTGAAAAAGAAGGAGGATATGAGCAGTTCTTC.

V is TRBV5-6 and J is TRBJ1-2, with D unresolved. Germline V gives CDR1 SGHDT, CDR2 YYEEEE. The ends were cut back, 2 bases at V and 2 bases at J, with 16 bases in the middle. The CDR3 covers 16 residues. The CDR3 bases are TGTGCCAGCAGCTTAGGGTTCCCCCCAAGGAACTATGGCTACACCTTC. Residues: CASSLGFPPRNYGYTF.

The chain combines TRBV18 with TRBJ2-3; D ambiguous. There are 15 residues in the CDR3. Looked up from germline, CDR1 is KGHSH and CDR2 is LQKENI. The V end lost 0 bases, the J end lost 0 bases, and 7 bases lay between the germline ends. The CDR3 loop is CASSPPGYSTDTQYF. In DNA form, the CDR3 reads TGTGCCAGCTCACCACCCGGGTATAGCACAGATACGCAGTATTTT.

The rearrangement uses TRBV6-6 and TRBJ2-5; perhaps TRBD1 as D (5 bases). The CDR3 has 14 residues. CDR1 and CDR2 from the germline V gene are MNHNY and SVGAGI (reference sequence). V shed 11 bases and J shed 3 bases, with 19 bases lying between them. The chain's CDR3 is CASQGAGLKETQYF. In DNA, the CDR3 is TGTGCCTCCCAGGGCGCCGGCTTAAAAGAGACCCAGTACTTC.

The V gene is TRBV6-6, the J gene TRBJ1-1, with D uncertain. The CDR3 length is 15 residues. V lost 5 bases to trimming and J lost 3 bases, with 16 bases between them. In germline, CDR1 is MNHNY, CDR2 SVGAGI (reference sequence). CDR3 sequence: CASSPYLAEDTEAFF. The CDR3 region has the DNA TGTGCCAGCAGTCCCTACCTTGCGGAGGACACTGAAGCTTTCTTT.

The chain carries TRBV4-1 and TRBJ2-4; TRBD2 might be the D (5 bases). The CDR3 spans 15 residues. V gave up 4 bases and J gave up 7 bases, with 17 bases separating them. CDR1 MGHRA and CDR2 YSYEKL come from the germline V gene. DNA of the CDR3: TGCGCCAGCAGCCCGGAAGCGGACGGCCGCAACATTCAGTACTTC. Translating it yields CASSPEADGRNIQYF.

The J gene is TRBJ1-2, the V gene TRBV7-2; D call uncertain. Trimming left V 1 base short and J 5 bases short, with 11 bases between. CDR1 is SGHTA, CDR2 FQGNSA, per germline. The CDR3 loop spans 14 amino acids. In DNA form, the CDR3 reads TGTGCCAGCAGCTTAGGTGACCGACTATATGGCTACACCTTC. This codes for CASSLGDRLYGYTF.

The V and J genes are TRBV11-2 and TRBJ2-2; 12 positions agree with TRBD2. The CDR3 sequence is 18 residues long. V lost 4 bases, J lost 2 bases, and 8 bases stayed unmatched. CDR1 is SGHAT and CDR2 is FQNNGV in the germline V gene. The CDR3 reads CASSSLGLAGPNTGELFF. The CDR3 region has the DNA TGTGCCAGCAGCTCCCTTGGACTAGCGGGGCCCAACACCGGGGAGCTGTTTTTT.

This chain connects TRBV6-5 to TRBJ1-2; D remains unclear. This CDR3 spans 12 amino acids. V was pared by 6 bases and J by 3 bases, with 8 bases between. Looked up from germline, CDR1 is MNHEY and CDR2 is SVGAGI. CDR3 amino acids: CASRSYYYGYTF. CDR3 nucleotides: TGTGCCAGCAGGTCTTATTACTATGGCTACACCTTC.

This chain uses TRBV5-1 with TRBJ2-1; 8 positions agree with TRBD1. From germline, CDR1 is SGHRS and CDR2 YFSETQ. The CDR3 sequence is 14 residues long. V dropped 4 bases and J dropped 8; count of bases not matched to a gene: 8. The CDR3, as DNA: TGCGCCAGCAGCCAAACGGACAGGGCGGATGAGCAGTTCTTC. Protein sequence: CASSQTDRADEQFF.

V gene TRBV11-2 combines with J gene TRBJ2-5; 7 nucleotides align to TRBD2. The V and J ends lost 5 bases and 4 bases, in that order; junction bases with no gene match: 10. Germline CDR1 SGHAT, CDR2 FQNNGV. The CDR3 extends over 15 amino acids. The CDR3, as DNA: TGTGCCAGCAGCCCAAGAGGAACGGGGGGAGAGACCCAGTACTTC. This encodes CASSPRGTGGETQYF.

Here the CDR3 reads CASTAGYYGYTF. CDR3 DNA: TGTGCCAGCACCGCAGGGTATTATGGCTACACCTTC. The rearrangement links TRBV6-5 to TRBJ1-2; a weak D match, TRBD1 (5 bases). CDR1 is MNHEY, CDR2 SVGAGI, per germline. Deletions cut 7 bases from V and 5 bases from J, with 11 bases between. This CDR3 has 12 residues.

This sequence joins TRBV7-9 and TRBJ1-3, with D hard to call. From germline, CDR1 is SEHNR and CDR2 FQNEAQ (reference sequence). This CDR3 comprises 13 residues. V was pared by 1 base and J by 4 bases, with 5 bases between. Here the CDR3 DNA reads TGTGCCAGCAGCTTAGAACTCGGAAACACCATATATTTT. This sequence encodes CASSLELGNTIYF.

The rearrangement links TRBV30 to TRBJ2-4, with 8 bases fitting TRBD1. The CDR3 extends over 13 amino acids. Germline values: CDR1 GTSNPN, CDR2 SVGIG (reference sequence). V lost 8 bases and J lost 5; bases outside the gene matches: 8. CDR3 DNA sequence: TGTGCCAGTACCGGGACAGGACAAAACATTCAGTACTTC. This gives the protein CASTGTGQNIQYF.

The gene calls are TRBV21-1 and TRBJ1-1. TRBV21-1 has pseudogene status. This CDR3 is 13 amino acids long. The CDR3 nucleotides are TGTGCCAGCCGGCACAGAGGAGGCACTGAAGCTTTCTTT. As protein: CASRHRGGTEAFF.